Presented here are 18 T cell receptor beta chains from one specimen sequenced in a study of molecular identifiers for immune sequencing clone quantification. Using its own MiXCR run on the PCR reads, TCRdb lists one record per CDR3 protein. In the table there are 90,000 or so distinct CDR3 sequences, around a fifth of which are singletons. The sequenced material came from naive CD8+ T cells from blood, with Jurkat cell RNA spiked in. Subset described: FACS-sorted CD8+CD4-CCR7+CD45RA+ naive T cells. Receptors were obtained from a human donor in good health. Some libraries in this study had Jurkat cell RNA spiked in.

This clonotype was counted ten times or more. V and J are TRBV29-1 and TRBJ2-2; 7 nucleotides match TRBD2. There are 14 residues in the CDR3. The junction had 7 bases not matched to a gene; V was cut back by 7 bases and J by 2 bases. Germline lookup yields CDR1 SQVTM and CDR2 ANQGSEA. The CDR3 DNA sequence: TGCAGCGGAACTCTAGCGGTCAACACCGGGGAGCTGTTTTTT. It codes for CSGTLAVNTGELFF.

In its sample, this clonotype was seen many times. The chain carries TRBV7-9 and TRBJ2-7; 7 bases are a match to TRBD1. Germline V gene lookup returns CDR1 SEHNR and CDR2 FQNEAQ (reference sequence). V lost 0 bases, J lost 2 bases, and 1 base stayed unmatched. The CDR3 is 14 amino acids. The CDR3 is CASSLAGQTYEQYF. The CDR3 DNA sequence: TGTGCCAGCAGCTTAGCGGGACAGACCTACGAGCAGTACTTC.

With respect to this clonotype: Just one base apart from a much larger clone, this may be a read error. This chain joins TRBV5-1 and TRBJ1-5; TRBD1 might be the D (6 bases). The germline CDR1 and CDR2 sequences are SGHRS and YFSETQ. This CDR3 comprises 15 residues. The CDR3 spells CASSLGFGGYQPRHF. The CDR3 DNA reads as TGCGCCAGCAGCTTGGGTTTCGGGGGCTATCAGCCCCGGCATTTT.

Many counts were recorded for this clonotype. V is TRBV2 and J is TRBJ2-3; perhaps D is TRBD1 or TRBD2 (6 bases each). Trimming left V 4 bases short and J 6 bases short, with 14 bases between. This CDR3 has 14 residues. CDR1 and CDR2 from the germline V gene are SNHLY and FYNNEI. The CDR3 DNA is TGTGCCAGCAGTGTATATGGGGGGCCGGATACGCAGTATTTT. As protein: CASSVYGGPDTQYF.

Many counts were recorded for this clonotype. The CDR3 sequence: CASSLAGYYNEQFF. In DNA, the CDR3 is TGTGCCAGCAGTTTAGCAGGGTACTACAATGAGCAGTTCTTC. This sequence joins TRBV12-3 or TRBV12-4 and TRBJ2-1; D gene unclear. Between the trimmed V and J ends, which lost 0 bases and 3 bases, there was a span of 6 bases. The CDR3 totals 14 residues.

This clonotype was detected a few times. The chain uses TRBV9 and TRBJ2-1; no clear D gene. The V gene lost 4 bases and the J gene lost 9 bases, with 14 bases spanning the gap. Germline CDR1 reads SGDLS; CDR2 reads YYNGEE. CDR3 length equals 13 residues. The CDR3 DNA reads as TGTGCCAGCAGCCCGTGGGATATGGGTGAGCAGTTCTTC. Amino acids: CASSPWDMGEQFF.

J is TRBJ2-1 and V is TRBV20-1, with D hard to call. This CDR3 is 12 amino acids long. V was cut by 3 bases and J by 4 bases, with 7 bases left in between. CDR1 and CDR2 (germline): DFQATT, SNEGSKA (reference sequence). CDR3 amino acids: CSASEGYNEQFF. CDR3 coding DNA: TGCAGTGCTAGCGAAGGGTACAATGAGCAGTTCTTC.

This clonotype was counted at least ten times. This chain uses TRBV27 with TRBJ2-7; tentative D call: TRBD2 (5 bases). The V end lost 6 bases, the J end lost 2 bases, and 11 bases lay between the germline ends. Germline-derived CDR1 and CDR2 are MNHEY and SMNVEV (reference sequence). The CDR3 covers 13 residues. The CDR3 DNA reads TGTGCCAGCAGCCCGACGGGGACCTACGAGCAGTACTTC. Encoded protein: CASSPTGTYEQYF.

This clonotype was seen ten or more times. This chain uses TRBV20-1 with TRBJ2-3; no definite D call. CDR1 is DFQATT and CDR2 is SNEGSKA in the germline V gene (reference sequence). There are 14 residues in the CDR3. V was shortened by 1 base and J by 4 bases, with 12 bases between the two germline ends. In nucleotides, the CDR3 is TGCAGTGCTAGAGGCCCGATACTGGCAGATACGCAGTATTTT. Protein product: CSARGPILADTQYF.

This clonotype was observed many times. The CDR3 protein is CASSTEPGLAYEQFF. CDR3 DNA: TGTGCCAGCAGCACAGAGCCGGGACTAGCTTATGAGCAGTTCTTC. The chain employs TRBV13 and TRBJ2-1; 9 nucleotides align to TRBD2. Losses at the gene ends were 5 bases for V and 8 bases for J; bases not matched to a gene: 10. CDR1 is PRHDT, CDR2 FYEKMQ, per germline (reference sequence). The CDR3 loop spans 15 amino acids. Full variable domain (outside the CDR3, taken from reference TRBV13 and TRBJ2-1): AAGVIQSPRHLIKEKRETATLKCYPIPRHDTVYWYQQGPGQDPQFLISFYEKMQSDKGSIPDRFSAQQFSDYHSELNMSSLELGDSALYFCASSTEPGLAYEQFFGPGTRLTVL.

This clonotype was recorded a few times. V and J are TRBV12-3 or TRBV12-4 and TRBJ2-7, with 7 bases fitting TRBD2. The V gene end was trimmed by 6 bases and the J gene end by 3 bases; junction bases not matched to a gene: 14. This CDR3 spans 16 amino acids. The chain's CDR3 is CASRGGSGSGVYEQYF. DNA of the CDR3: TGTGCCAGCAGGGGTGGGTCCGGGAGCGGGGTCTACGAGCAGTACTTC.

This clonotype came up many times. The chain carries TRBV6-6 and TRBJ1-2; no clear D gene. Germline V gives CDR1 MNHNY, CDR2 SVGAGI (reference sequence). V shed 1 base and J shed 8 bases, with 17 bases lying between them. The CDR3 is 15 residues long. In DNA form, the CDR3 reads TGTGCCAGCAGTTACTTGGACTCGGCTTTCGCCGGCTACACCTTC. The encoded protein is CASSYLDSAFAGYTF.

As to this clonotype: At one boundary the junction diverges from the germline segment, which might be a read error. The chain has TRBV9 and TRBJ2-3; D gene unclear. This CDR3 has 14 amino acids. Germline CDR1 SGDLS, CDR2 YYNGEE. The CDR3 reads CASNVVSATDTQYF. The CDR3 DNA is TGTGCCAGCAACGTAGTGTCGGCCACAGATACGCAGTATTTT.

A note on this clonotype: This may be a read error, as it is one base from a much larger clone. CDR3 bases: TGTGTCGGCAGCTGGACTAGCGGGAGCTACGAGCAGTACTTC. It yields the protein CVGSWTSGSYEQYF. The gene calls are TRBV7-2 and TRBJ2-7; 13 bases agree with TRBD2. This CDR3 contains 14 residues. Germline CDR1 SGHTA, CDR2 FQGNSA.

The table lists this clonotype with many counts. The rearrangement joins TRBV6-6 to TRBJ1-6, with TRBD1 matching 8 bases. The length of the CDR3 is 15 residues. The V segment lost 6 bases and the J segment 7 bases; nucleotides outside the gene matches: 8. The V gene's germline CDR1 is MNHNY and CDR2 SVGAGI (reference sequence). The CDR3 here is CASSPGQGGNSPLHF. CDR3 nucleotide sequence: TGTGCCAGCAGCCCAGGACAGGGAGGGAATTCACCCCTCCACTTT.

The genes are TRBV20-1 and TRBJ2-7; TRBD1 aligns across 7 bases. CDR3 length: 15 residues. Germline V lookup: CDR1 DFQATT, CDR2 SNEGSKA (reference sequence). V was pared by 0 bases and J by 0 bases, with 5 bases of the junction left unmatched. The DNA for the CDR3 is TGCAGTGCTAGAGAACGCAGGGGGAGCTCCTACGAGCAGTACTTC. Translated: CSARERRGSSYEQYF.

The V and J genes are TRBV19 and TRBJ2-1, with D unresolved. The CDR3 is 20 amino acids. Trimming left V 2 bases short and J 0 bases short, with 23 bases between. Germline loops: CDR1 LNHDA, CDR2 SQIVND (reference sequence). The CDR3 spells CASSIIFADDGRSSYNEQFF. In DNA, the CDR3 is TGTGCCAGTAGTATAATCTTCGCGGATGACGGGCGCAGCTCCTACAATGAGCAGTTCTTC.

Remarks on this clonotype: A read error is possible here, since a much larger clone lies one base away. V and J are TRBV20-1 and TRBJ2-7; TRBD1 agrees at 7 bases. The CDR3 totals 12 residues. Germline V gene lookup returns CDR1 DFQATT and CDR2 SNEGSKA (reference sequence). V dropped 7 bases and J dropped 6; count of bases not matched to a gene: 9. Written as DNA, the CDR3 is TGCAGTGTGAGGACAGGAGAGGTCGAGCAGTACTTC. It is translated as CSVRTGEVEQYF.